The entry that follows covers one TCR beta chain sequence. The sample belongs to a study of blood T cell repertoires in COVID-19. Study-level background: Researchers got acute and convalescent COVID-19 samples from the United States, Italy and Spain. PBMCs, B-cell-depleted T cells, or T cells provided the cDNA or gDNA that made up the material.

The V segment lost 7 bases and the J segment 2 bases; nucleotides outside the gene matches: 9. The CDR3 loop spans 14 amino acids. Looked up from germline, CDR1 is SQVTM and CDR2 is ANQGSEA. In the study's own analysis: From reference gene primer amplification, estimates of nucleated cell counts were derived. Only in-frame clones appear in the TCRdb table, and some are missing; sequencing was by immunoSEQ multiplex PCR. V and J calls and clone size are as listed in that table; D and trimming were resolved from the DNA. Altogether about 140,000 clones are present, more than 85% being singletons, with the ten largest covering 5.4%.

The genes are TRBV29-1 and TRBJ2-7; TRBD1 aligns across 9 bases. This receptor was taken from a human donor in a cohort sampled during active COVID-19. The sequencing sample was made of peripheral blood. The CDR3 reads CSAGTGRSTYEQYF. The CDR3 coding sequence is TGCAGCGCTGGGACAGGGAGGTCGACCTACGAGCAGTACTTC.